This is a list of T cell receptor beta chains from one sample in a study of cytomegalovirus exposure and HLA in healthy donors. Method: immunoSEQ multiplex PCR; TCRdb's copy keeps in-frame clones and lacks some. The repertoire has under 150,000 clones, 68% of them found once; the top ten carry around 4%. Sequenced: PBMCs. These receptor sequences come from a man aged 60 to 75 in good health and CMV-seronegative. Each CDR3 is given without its conserved first and last residue.

j_gene | v_gene | CDR3aa
TRBJ1-1 | TRBV21-1 | ASSIWTGVEAF
TRBJ1-2 | TRBV6-6 | ASSAGGQGYGYT
TRBJ2-2 | TRBV27 | ASSSLLAGITGELF
TRBJ1-2 | TRBV6-5 | ASTPGGFGYGYT
TRBJ1-6 | TRBV6-1 | ASSLGRGNSPLH
TRBJ2-6 | TRBV7-3 | ATSKASGANVLT
TRBJ2-1 | TRBV5-6 | ASSFMSGADSYNEQF
TRBJ2-3 | TRBV7-9 | ASSYSGRTDTQY
TRBJ2-2 | TRBV27 | ASSSGRGDTGELF
TRBJ2-2 | TRBV7-8 | ASSTSRTGRSTGELF
TRBJ2-2 | TRBV11-3 | ASSLGGVWTANTGELF
TRBJ2-2 | TRBV9 | ASSAGLNTGELF
TRBJ1-5 | TRBV27 | ASSRSSGRPQH
TRBJ1-1 | TRBV5-1 | ASSLDSINTEAF
TRBJ2-1 | TRBV10-1 | ASSEPRSGRAGDEQF
TRBJ1-3 | TRBV5-6 | ASSLAHRVGNTIY